Each of the 17 T cell receptor beta chains below was sequenced from the same sample in a study of shared clonotypes between healthy human individuals. CD8 cells regarded as naive lacked CD45RO, were positively chosen for CCR7, and omitted terminally differentiated effector memory CD45RA+ cells. Libraries were prepared by immunoSEQ multiplex PCR; TCRdb keeps only in-frame clonotypes and omits some of them. This table holds about 2.1 million clones, just under 95% found once. The sequenced material came from naive CD8+ T cells from PBMCs. The receptors shown here come from a man younger than 30 in good health. Some clones in this sample may be carry-over from other donors' samples.

The V call is TRBV5-1, the J call TRBJ2-1; 10 nucleotides align to TRBD2. CDR1 and CDR2 from the germline V gene are SGHRS and YFSETQ. The CDR3 is 17 amino acids. With 1 base clipped from V and 6 bases from J, the junction kept 10 bases outside the gene matches. The CDR3 spells CASSLFASGSPLNEQFF. CDR3 nucleotide sequence: TGCGCCAGCAGCTTGTTCGCTAGCGGGAGTCCCCTCAATGAGCAGTTCTTC. Complete variable domain (other parts from reference TRBV5-1 and TRBJ2-1): KAGVTQTPRYLIKTRGQQVTLSCSPISGHRSVSWYQQTPGQGLQFLFEYFSETQRNKGNFPGRFSGRQFSNSRSEMNVSTLELGDSALYLCASSLFASGSPLNEQFFGPGTRLTVL.

J is TRBJ1-2 and V is TRBV5-4, with D maybe TRBD1 (6 bases). CDR3 length: 15 amino acids. V was shortened by 7 bases and J by 2 bases, with 18 bases between the two germline ends. The germline gives CDR1 SGHNT, CDR2 YYREEE (reference sequence). The CDR3 is CASRPFRGANYGYTF. The DNA for the CDR3 is TGTGCCAGCCGACCCTTTAGGGGGGCGAACTATGGCTACACCTTC.

As to this clone: The same CDR3 arises from other DNA sequences in this sample as well. V and J are TRBV5-1 and TRBJ2-7; tentatively, D is TRBD2 (5 bases). Trimming cost V 0 bases and J 3 bases, with 7 bases left between them. Germline V gene data show CDR1 as SGHRS and CDR2 as YFSETQ. This CDR3 region has 13 residues. The DNA of the CDR3 is TGCGCCAGCAGCTTGGGCGGGTACTACGAGCAGTACTTC. It is translated as CASSLGGYYEQYF.

This chain connects TRBV7-6 to TRBJ2-1; 8 bases align to TRBD2. J lost 4 bases, V lost 5 bases, and 13 bases had no gene match. The CDR3 contains 17 residues. Germline assignment: CDR1 SGHVS and CDR2 FNYEAQ. The CDR3 here is CASSPGPALAGYNEQFF. In DNA form, the CDR3 reads TGTGCCAGCAGCCCGGGGCCCGCTCTAGCGGGTTACAATGAGCAGTTCTTC.

This chain links TRBV19 with TRBJ2-7; 9 positions match TRBD1. CDR1 is LNHDA, CDR2 SQIVND, per germline (reference sequence). CDR3 length: 13 residues. With 6 bases clipped from V and 3 bases from J, the junction kept 3 bases outside the gene matches. CDR3 protein: CASRRQGDYEQYF. For the CDR3, the DNA is TGTGCCAGTAGAAGACAGGGGGACTACGAGCAGTACTTC.

This clone was picked up a small number of times. CDR3 protein: CASSLEVTGNTEAFF. Written as DNA, the CDR3 is TGCGCCAGCAGCTTGGAAGTAACGGGGAACACTGAAGCTTTCTTT. The chain uses TRBV5-1 and TRBJ1-1; D ambiguous. The germline V gene encodes CDR1 SGHRS and CDR2 YFSETQ. This CDR3 contains 15 residues. Trimming stripped 0 bases from V and 1 base from J, with 10 bases between.

The chain has TRBV7-9 and TRBJ2-7, with 8 bases aligning to TRBD1. The CDR3 is 15 residues long. V lost 5 bases and J lost 4; bases outside the gene matches: 10. The germline CDR1 and CDR2 sequences are SEHNR and FQNEAQ (reference sequence). The CDR3 spells CASSRRQGSIYEQYF. CDR3 nucleotides: TGTGCCAGCAGCAGAAGACAGGGGAGTATATACGAGCAGTACTTC.

This clone was counted only a few times. Other DNA sequences in the sample encode the same CDR3. The CDR3 DNA reads as TGTGCCAGCAGCCCAGGGGGCGAGCAGTACTTC. Residues: CASSPGGEQYF. This chain uses TRBV14 with TRBJ2-7; the match to TRBD1 covers 7 bases. CDR3 length: 11 residues. V lost 4 bases to trimming and J lost 6 bases; unmatched junction nucleotides: 0. The germline V gene encodes CDR1 SGHDN and CDR2 FVKESK. The full variable domain, completed using reference TRBV14 and TRBJ2-7, is EAGVTQFPSHSVIEKGQTVTLRCDPISGHDNLYWYRRVMGKEIKFLLHFVKESKQDESGMPNNRFLAERTGGTYSTLKVQPAELEDSGVYFCASSPGGEQYFGPGTRLTVT.

V gene TRBV5-6 combines with J gene TRBJ1-2; perhaps TRBD1 as D (6 bases). V gave up 7 bases and J gave up 6 bases, with 16 bases separating them. The CDR3 contains 13 residues. CDR1 and CDR2 (germline): SGHDT, YYEEEE. CDR3 DNA: TGTGCCAGCGAGGGGGGACGGGACGATGGCTACACCTTC. This gives the protein CASEGGRDDGYTF.

Concerning this clone: The same CDR3 arises from other DNA sequences in this sample as well. The rearrangement links TRBV29-1 to TRBJ2-7; 7 nucleotides align to TRBD1. The CDR3 length is 13 residues. Germline loops: CDR1 SQVTM, CDR2 ANQGSEA. The junction had 7 bases not matched to a gene; V was cut back by 7 bases and J by 1 base. The CDR3 DNA reads as TGCAGCGCACGGACAGGAGTATCCTACGAGCAGTACTTC. It yields the protein CSARTGVSYEQYF.

Worth noting for this clone: Within the sample, other DNA sequences also encode this same CDR3. The chain recombines TRBV19 with TRBJ2-1, with a weak D call TRBD2 (5 bases). CDR1 LNHDA and CDR2 SQIVND come from the germline V gene (reference sequence). V lost 2 bases to trimming and J lost 4 bases, with 12 bases between them. The CDR3 runs 15 residues. CDR3 coding DNA: TGTGCCAGTAGTATACTCGCGGGTGATTACAATGAGCAGTTCTTC. Protein product: CASSILAGDYNEQFF.

The chain uses TRBV7-6 and TRBJ2-7; a weak D match, TRBD1 (5 bases). CDR3 length: 15 amino acids. Germline values: CDR1 SGHVS, CDR2 FNYEAQ. V lost 4 bases, J lost 2 bases, and 15 bases lay in between. The CDR3 reads CASSSHLGRAYEQYF. CDR3 DNA: TGTGCCAGCAGCTCCCACTTGGGGCGCGCCTACGAGCAGTACTTC.

This sequence joins TRBV4-2 and TRBJ2-2; the D gene is possibly TRBD1 (6 bases). Germline V gene sequence: CDR1 LGHNA, CDR2 YNFKEQ. This CDR3 spans 16 amino acids. V shed 0 bases and J shed 5 bases, with 13 bases lying between them. CDR3: CASSQDFDTGTGELFF. The CDR3 nucleotides are TGTGCCAGCAGCCAAGATTTTGACACAGGGACCGGGGAGCTGTTTTTT.

The chain uses TRBV7-9 and TRBJ1-1; D is undetermined. V lost 0 bases and J lost 8, with 10 bases in between. The germline V gene encodes CDR1 SEHNR and CDR2 FQNEAQ (reference sequence). There are 13 residues in the CDR3. DNA of the CDR3: TGTGCCAGCAGCTTAGCCTCCGCCTCAGAAGCTTTCTTT. It encodes CASSLASASEAFF.

V usage is TRBV5-1 and J usage is TRBJ2-1; D call uncertain. The V and J ends lost 4 bases and 3 bases respectively, with 5 bases between them. Germline values: CDR1 SGHRS, CDR2 YFSETQ. CDR3 size: 12 residues. CDR3 residues: CASSGDYNEQFF. CDR3 DNA: TGCGCCAGCAGCGGCGACTACAATGAGCAGTTCTTC.

As DNA, the CDR3 is TGTGCCAGCAGTTTCATCCAGGTCACAGATACGCAGTATTTT. Protein: CASSFIQVTDTQYF. V gene TRBV28 combines with J gene TRBJ2-3; D uncertain. This CDR3 region has 14 residues. CDR1 is MDHEN, CDR2 SYDVKM, per germline. V was cut by 3 bases and J by 2 bases, with 9 bases left in between.

The chain carries TRBV25-1 and TRBJ2-3; D remains unclear. V dropped 6 bases and J dropped 10 bases, with 11 bases sitting between them. This CDR3 region has 11 residues. The V gene's germline CDR1 is MGHDK and CDR2 SYGVNS. CDR3 sequence reads: CASRMGASQYF. The DNA of the CDR3 is TGTGCCAGCAGAATGGGTGCCTCGCAGTATTTT.